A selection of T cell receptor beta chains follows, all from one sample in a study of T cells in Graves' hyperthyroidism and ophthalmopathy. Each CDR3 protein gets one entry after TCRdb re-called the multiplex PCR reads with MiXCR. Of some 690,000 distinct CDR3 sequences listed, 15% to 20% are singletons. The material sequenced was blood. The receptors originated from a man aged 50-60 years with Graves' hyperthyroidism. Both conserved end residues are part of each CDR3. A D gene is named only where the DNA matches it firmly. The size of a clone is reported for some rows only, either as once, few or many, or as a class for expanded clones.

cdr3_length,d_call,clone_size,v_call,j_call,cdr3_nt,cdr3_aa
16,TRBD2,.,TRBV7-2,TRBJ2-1,TGTGCCAGCAGCTCCTGGGGCGGGAGTACCTACAATGAGCAGTTCTTC,CASSSWGGSTYNEQFF
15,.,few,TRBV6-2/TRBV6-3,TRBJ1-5,TGTGCCAGCAGTTACTCTAGCGGGCTACATCAGCCCCAGCATTTT,CASSYSSGLHQPQHF
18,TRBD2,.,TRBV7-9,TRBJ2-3,TGTGCCAGCACCTTCCCTTTTAGCGGGAGGGCCTCCACAGATACGCAGTATTTT,CASTFPFSGRASTDTQYF
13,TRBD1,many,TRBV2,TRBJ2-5,TGTGCCAGCACCACCGGGACAGGAGAGACCCAGTACTTC,CASTTGTGETQYF
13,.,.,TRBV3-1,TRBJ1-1,TGTGCCAGCAGCCAAGTAGGGAGCACTGAAGCTTTCTTT,CASSQVGSTEAFF
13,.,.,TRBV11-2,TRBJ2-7,TGTGCCAGCAGCTTGCGGGATGGGGGCGAGCAGTACTTC,CASSLRDGGEQYF
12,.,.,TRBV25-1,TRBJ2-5,TGTGCCAGCAGATACGAACAAGAGACCCAGTACTTC,CASRYEQETQYF
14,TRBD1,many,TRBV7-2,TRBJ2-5,TGTGCCAGCAGCTTACAGACAGGGATGGAGACCCAGTACTTC,CASSLQTGMETQYF
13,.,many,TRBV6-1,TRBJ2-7,TGTGCCAGCAGTGAACAGGGGAGCCGCGAGCAGTACTTC,CASSEQGSREQYF
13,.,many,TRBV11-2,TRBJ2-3,TGTGCCAGCAGCAAATGGGGGCAAGATACGCAGTATTTT,CASSKWGQDTQYF
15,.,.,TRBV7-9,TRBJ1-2,TGTGCCAGCAGCTTAGCTGGATCCGACGGCCCTGGCTACACCTTC,CASSLAGSDGPGYTF
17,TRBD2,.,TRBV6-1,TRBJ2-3,TGTGCCAGCAGTCAGGGACTAGCGGACCCTCCTACAGATACGCAGTATTTT,CASSQGLADPPTDTQYF
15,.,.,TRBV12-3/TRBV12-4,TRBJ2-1,TGTGCCAGCAGTTTGACTGGACCCCGGTCGAATGAGCAGTTCTTC,CASSLTGPRSNEQFF
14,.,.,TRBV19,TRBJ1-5,TGTGCCAGTAGTATTTGGTCCAAAGAGCAGCCCCAGCATTTT,CASSIWSKEQPQHF
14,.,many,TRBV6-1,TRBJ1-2,TGTGCCAGCACTCCCAGCAGGGGAGGCTATGGCTACACCTTC,CASTPSRGGYGYTF
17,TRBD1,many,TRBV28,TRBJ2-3,TGTGCCAGCAATCCCATCCGGGACAGGGGGTTCTTGGATACGCAGTATTTT,CASNPIRDRGFLDTQYF
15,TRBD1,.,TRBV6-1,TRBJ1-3,TGTGCCAGCAGTCAGACAGGGGACTATGGAAACACCATATATTTT,CASSQTGDYGNTIYF
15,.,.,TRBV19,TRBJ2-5,TGTGCCAGTAGTATAGTCTCTCAAGCCAGAGAGACCCAGTACTTC,CASSIVSQARETQYF
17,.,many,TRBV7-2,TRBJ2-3,TGTGCCAGCAGCTTACTCGGACGGGGTGGAGGCACAGATACGCAGTATTTT,CASSLLGRGGGTDTQYF
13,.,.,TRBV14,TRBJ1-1,TGTGCCAGCAGCCAGAATGCCGGCACTGAAGTTTTCTTT,CASSQNAGTEVFF
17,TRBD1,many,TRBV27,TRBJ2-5,TGTGCCAGCAGTAAACCGGGACAGGGGGCGCATATAGAGACCCAGTACTTC,CASSKPGQGAHIETQYF
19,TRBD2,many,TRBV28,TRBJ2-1,TGTGCCAGCAGTGTTAGCCGATCCCTGCGGGAGGCGCTGGGGAATGAGCAGTTCTTC,CASSVSRSLREALGNEQFF
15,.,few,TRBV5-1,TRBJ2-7,TGCGCCAGCAGCTTGTCAGGGACAACTTTTGACGAGCAGTACTTC,CASSLSGTTFDEQYF
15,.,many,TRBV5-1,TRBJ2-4,TGCGCCAGCAGCTTGGTCAGGAGGACCAAAAACATTCAGTACTTC,CASSLVRRTKNIQYF
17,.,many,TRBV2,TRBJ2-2,TGTGCCAGCAGTGGGTACATAAGGTTCGCGAACACCGGGGAGCTGTTTTTT,CASSGYIRFANTGELFF
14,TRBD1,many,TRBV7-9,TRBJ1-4,TGTGCCAGCAGCCAACAGGGGGATAGTGAAAAACTGTTTTTT,CASSQQGDSEKLFF
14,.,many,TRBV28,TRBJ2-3,TGTGCCAGCAGCCCCCCGGGCGGCACAGATACGCAGTATTTT,CASSPPGGTDTQYF
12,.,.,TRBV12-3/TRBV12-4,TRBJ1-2,TGTGCCAGCAGTTTTCCCCGCGGGGGCTACACCTTC,CASSFPRGGYTF
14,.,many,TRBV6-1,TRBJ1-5,TGTGCCAGCAGTGAAGGGCAGAATAATCAGCCCCAGCATTTT,CASSEGQNNQPQHF
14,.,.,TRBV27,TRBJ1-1,TGTGCCAGCAGTCCCTTCGACGGGAACACTGAAGCTTTCTTT,CASSPFDGNTEAFF
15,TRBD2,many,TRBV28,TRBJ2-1,TGTGCCAGCATCCCGGCAGGAGCGGGAGGCAAAGAGCAGTTCTTC,CASIPAGAGGKEQFF
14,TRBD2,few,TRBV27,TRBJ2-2,TGTGCCAGCAGCAAGACTAGCGGCCACGGGGAGCTGTTTTTT,CASSKTSGHGELFF
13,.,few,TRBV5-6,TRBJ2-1,TGTGCCAGCAGCCAAGGATGGGGAGATGAGCAGTTCTTC,CASSQGWGDEQFF
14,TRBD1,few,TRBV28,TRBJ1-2,TGTGCCAGCAGTTTATGGGGACAGAACTATGGCTACACCTTC,CASSLWGQNYGYTF
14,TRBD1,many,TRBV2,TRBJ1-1,TGTGCCAGCAGTTCCGGACAGGGGGTCACTGAAGCTTTCTTT,CASSSGQGVTEAFF
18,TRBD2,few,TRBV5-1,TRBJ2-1,TGCGCCAGCAGCCCCGATCGACTAGCGCAAACAACCTACAATGAGCAGTTCTTC,CASSPDRLAQTTYNEQFF
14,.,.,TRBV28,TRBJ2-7,TGTGCCAGCAGTGCCGCCAGGGGCGGGTACGAGCAGTACTTC,CASSAARGGYEQYF
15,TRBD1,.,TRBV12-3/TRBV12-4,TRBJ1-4,TGTGCCAGCAGCTCCAGGGGGACCCGGAATGAAAAACTGTTTTTT,CASSSRGTRNEKLFF
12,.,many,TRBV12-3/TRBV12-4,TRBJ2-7,TGTGCCAGCAGTACAAACTCCTACGAGCAGTACTTC,CASSTNSYEQYF
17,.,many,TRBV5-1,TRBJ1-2,TGCGCCAGCAGCACCCGACCAGCCAAGGCGTCGTCCTATGGCTACACCTTC,CASSTRPAKASSYGYTF
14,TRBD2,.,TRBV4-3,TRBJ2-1,TGCGCCAGCAGCCAAGATGCGGGGGGTAATGAGCAGTTCTTC,CASSQDAGGNEQFF
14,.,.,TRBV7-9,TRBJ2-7,TGTGCCAGCAGCTTGGCAGGGGAGCCGGATGAGCAGTACTTC,CASSLAGEPDEQYF
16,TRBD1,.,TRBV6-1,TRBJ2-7,TGTGCCAGCAGTCCAGCCACAGGGGACCGATTTTCTCAGCAGTACTTC,CASSPATGDRFSQQYF
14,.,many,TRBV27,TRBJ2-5,TGTGCCAGCAGTTTAACGGACAGTGGGGAGACCCAGTACTTC,CASSLTDSGETQYF
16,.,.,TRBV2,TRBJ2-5,TGTGCCAGCAGTGAAGTGGTACAGGCGTACCAAGAGACCCAGTACTTC,CASSEVVQAYQETQYF
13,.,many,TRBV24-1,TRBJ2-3,TGTGCCACCAGTGCAACTAGCACAGATACGCAGTATTTT,CATSATSTDTQYF
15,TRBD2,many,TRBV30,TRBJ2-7,TGTGCCTGGAGTCTTGGGACTAGCGTCTCCTACGAGCAGTACTTC,CAWSLGTSVSYEQYF
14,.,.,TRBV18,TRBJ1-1,TGTGCCAGCTTACCCACGGGTCAAAGGACTGAAGCTTTCTTT,CASLPTGQRTEAFF
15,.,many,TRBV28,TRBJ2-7,TGTGCCAGCAGTTTGGGTTGGCAGAGTGCCTACGAGCAGTACTTC,CASSLGWQSAYEQYF
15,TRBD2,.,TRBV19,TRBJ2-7,TGTGCCAGTAGTATAGCAGCGGGGCATTCCTACGAGCAGTACTTC,CASSIAAGHSYEQYF
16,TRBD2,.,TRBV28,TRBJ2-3,TGTGCCAGCAGTCCTATACTAGCGGGTTCCACAGATACGCAGTATTTT,CASSPILAGSTDTQYF
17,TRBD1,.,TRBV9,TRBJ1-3,TGTACCAGCAGCTCATCCGGGACAGGGCACTCTGGAAACACCATATATTTT,CTSSSSGTGHSGNTIYF
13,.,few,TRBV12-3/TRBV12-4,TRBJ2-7,TGTGTCACCAAGGGGGGCGCGAATTACGAGCAGTACTTC,CVTKGGANYEQYF
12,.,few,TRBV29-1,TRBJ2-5,TGCAGCGTTGCCCGGGCTCAAGAGACCCAGTACTTC,CSVARAQETQYF
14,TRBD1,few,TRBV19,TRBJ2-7,TGTGCCAGTAGTCGAGGGGGCGCGGGTTACGAGCAGTACTTC,CASSRGGAGYEQYF
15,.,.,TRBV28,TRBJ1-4,TGTGCCAGCAACTCCCAAGTGGGTCCTAATGAAAAACTGTTTTTT,CASNSQVGPNEKLFF
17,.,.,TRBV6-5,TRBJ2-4,TGTGCCAGCAGTTACGATTGGGGGGAGGTTCGTAAAAACATTCAGTACTTC,CASSYDWGEVRKNIQYF
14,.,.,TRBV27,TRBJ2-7,TGTGCCAGCAGTTTGAGGCAGGGAACCTACGAGCAGTACTTC,CASSLRQGTYEQYF
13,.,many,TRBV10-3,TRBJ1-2,TGTGCCATCAGTGAGGGCGAGATAAAGGGCTACACCTTC,CAISEGEIKGYTF
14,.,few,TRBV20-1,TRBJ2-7,TGCAGTGCTAGAGGGCGGGCGGCCCTCTACGAGCAGTACTTC,CSARGRAALYEQYF